Shown below are 25 T cell receptor beta chains from a single sample sequenced in a study of cytomegalovirus exposure and HLA in healthy donors. Clones were read by immunoSEQ multiplex PCR, and TCRdb kept only the in-frame ones, dropping some. This table has tens of thousands of clones, approximately 94% appearing once. The material sequenced was PBMCs. Receptors originate from a man aged 18 to 30 in good health and CMV-seropositive.

This chain uses TRBV7-3 with TRBJ1-1; 9 bases are shared with TRBD1. This CDR3 is built from 17 residues. The V gene end was trimmed by 1 base and the J gene end by 10 bases; junction bases not matched to a gene: 16. From germline, CDR1 is SGHTA and CDR2 FQGTGA. CDR3 sequence (DNA): TGTGCCAGCAGCTTAAGCCCCTACAGGGGGCGACGGTCGCTAGCTTTCTTT. Its translation: CASSLSPYRGRRSLAFF.

CDR3 nucleotides: TGCGCCAGCAGCCAAGGAGGGTGGGAGACCCAGTACTTC. Protein: CASSQGGWETQYF. The V gene is TRBV4-1, the J gene TRBJ2-5; D might be TRBD2 (5 bases). The V end lost 1 base, the J end lost 5 bases, and 8 bases lay between the germline ends. The length of the CDR3 is 13 residues. Germline V gene data show CDR1 as MGHRA and CDR2 as YSYEKL.

The chain recombines TRBV5-6 with TRBJ2-3, with TRBD1 as a possible D gene (5 bases). With 1 base removed from V and 3 bases from J, the gap between germline ends came to 6 bases. CDR1 and CDR2 (germline): SGHDT, YYEEEE. The CDR3 is 13 residues long. The CDR3 nucleotides read TGTGCCAGCAGCTTGTCAGGGACAGATACGCAGTATTTT. Its protein is CASSLSGTDTQYF.

This chain uses TRBV29-1 with TRBJ1-2, with D unclear. Between the trimmed V and J ends, which lost 6 bases and 8 bases, there was a span of 19 bases. The germline V gene has CDR1 SQVTM and CDR2 ANQGSEA. The CDR3 covers 13 residues. The CDR3 here is CSVAPRKNEGYTF. As DNA, the CDR3 is TGCAGCGTCGCCCCGAGGAAGAATGAGGGCTACACCTTC.

The rearrangement joins TRBV6-1 to TRBJ1-2; 7 positions match TRBD1. Germline loops: CDR1 MNHNS, CDR2 SASEGT. V lost 8 bases to trimming and J lost 5 bases; unmatched junction nucleotides: 5. The CDR3 length is 12 residues. The DNA for the CDR3 is TGTGCCAGCTGGGACAGACAATATGGCTACACCTTC. Translation: CASWDRQYGYTF.

The V and J genes are TRBV10-3 and TRBJ2-3; perhaps TRBD2 as D (6 bases). CDR1 ENHRY and CDR2 SYGVKD come from the germline V gene. The CDR3 loop spans 16 amino acids. V lost 7 bases and J 3 bases, leaving 20 bases between the germline ends. The CDR3 here is CAITGDDYSRTDTQYF. CDR3 nucleotide sequence: TGTGCCATCACGGGGGACGATTACAGTCGTACAGATACGCAGTATTTT.

The CDR3 bases are TGTGCCAGCAGTGAATATCAGGGGGCCCTCACCGGGGAGCTGTTTTTT. Translating it yields CASSEYQGALTGELFF. The J gene is TRBJ2-2, the V gene TRBV2, with 8 bases that match TRBD1. J gave up 4 bases and V 2 bases, and 6 bases lay outside the gene matches. CDR3 length equals 16 residues. CDR1 SNHLY and CDR2 FYNNEI come from the germline V gene.

V gene TRBV6-1 combines with J gene TRBJ2-7, with a possible D match to TRBD2 (6 bases). CDR3 size: 14 residues. Germline lookup yields CDR1 MNHNS and CDR2 SASEGT. V was clipped by 4 bases and J by 4 bases, with 14 bases between them. CDR3 DNA sequence: TGTGCCAGCAGTGCCGGGAGTCTAGAATACGAGCAGTACTTC. This encodes CASSAGSLEYEQYF.

This chain links TRBV7-9 with TRBJ2-2; TRBD1 agrees at 7 bases. CDR1 SEHNR and CDR2 FQNEAQ come from the germline V gene (reference sequence). This CDR3 region has 14 residues. With V trimmed by 5 bases and J by 1 base, 1 base remained unmatched. DNA for the CDR3: TGTGCCAGCAGCAGGGACAGGAACACCGGGGAGCTGTTTTTT. It specifies CASSRDRNTGELFF.

The chain uses TRBV7-9 and TRBJ1-2; maybe TRBD1 (6 bases). This CDR3 spans 15 amino acids. Trimming removed 5 bases at V and 3 bases at J, with 16 bases between. The germline CDR1 and CDR2 sequences are SEHNR and FQNEAQ (reference sequence). The CDR3 region is CASSAHRVWDYGYTF. DNA of the CDR3: TGTGCCAGCAGCGCACACAGGGTGTGGGACTATGGCTACACCTTC. Based on the CDR3 plus reference TRBV7-9 and TRBJ1-2, the full variable domain is DTGVSQNPRHKITKRGQNVTFRCDPISEHNRLYWYRQTLGQGPEFLTYFQNEAQLEKSRLLSDRFSAERPKGSFSTLEIQRTEQGDSAMYLCASSAHRVWDYGYTFGSGTRLTVV.

The chain employs TRBV7-2 and TRBJ1-1; D gene uncertain. V gave up 1 base and J gave up 2 bases, with 5 bases separating them. CDR3 length: 13 residues. CDR1 SGHTA and CDR2 FQGNSA come from the germline V gene. The CDR3 is CASSLDRNTEAFF. In DNA, the CDR3 is TGTGCCAGCAGCTTAGACAGAAACACTGAAGCTTTCTTT.

This chain joins TRBV2 and TRBJ1-2; D remains ambiguous. V gave up 4 bases and J gave up 8 bases, with 23 bases separating them. CDR3 size: 16 residues. Per the germline V gene, CDR1 is SNHLY and CDR2 is FYNNEI. The CDR3 coding sequence is TGTGCCAGCAGTGGCTGGCAGGAACTCCGGCATGTCGGCTACACCTTC. Protein product: CASSGWQELRHVGYTF.

The chain employs TRBV11-2 and TRBJ2-5; 15 nucleotides match TRBD2. The germline V gene encodes CDR1 SGHAT and CDR2 FQNNGV. The CDR3 contains 16 residues. V shed 1 base and J 3 bases; nucleotides not matched to a gene: 0. In DNA form, the CDR3 reads TGTGCCAGCAGCTTAGGGACTAGCGGGGGGGAAGAGACCCAGTACTTC. As protein: CASSLGTSGGEETQYF.

The genes are TRBV14 and TRBJ2-7; 9 nucleotides agree with TRBD2. Germline V gives CDR1 SGHDN, CDR2 FVKESK. Unmatched junction bases numbered 8, after V lost 6 bases and J lost 2 bases. CDR3 size: 15 residues. The CDR3, as DNA: TGTGCCAGCAGATTCGGCGGCGGGAGGGCCTACGAGCAGTACTTC. Its translation is CASRFGGGRAYEQYF.

The genes are TRBV7-9 and TRBJ1-1, with 8 bases matching TRBD1. The CDR3 totals 16 residues. V shed 5 bases and J 5 bases; nucleotides not matched to a gene: 13. Germline V CDR1 and CDR2: SEHNR, FQNEAQ (reference sequence). The CDR3 DNA follows: TGTGCCAGCAGCGGCCGGACAGGGTTCAGGCGGACTGAAGCTTTCTTT. This codes for CASSGRTGFRRTEAFF.

About this clone itself: A junction end diverges from the germline sequence, so it may reflect a read error. The chain's CDR3 is CASSEGAQGTNTGELFF. The CDR3 DNA reads TGTGCTAGCAGCGAGGGGGCGCAGGGGACGAACACCGGGGAGCTGTTTTTT. The chain carries TRBV7-7 and TRBJ2-2, with 7 bases matching TRBD1. CDR1 and CDR2 from the germline V gene are SSHAT and FNYEAQ (reference sequence). CDR3 length: 17 amino acids. Full variable domain (remainder filled in from reference TRBV7-7 and TRBJ2-2): GAGVSQSPRYKVTKRGQDVTLRCDPISSHATLYWYQQALGQGPEFLTYFNYEAQPDKSGLPSDRFSAERPEGSISTLTIQRTEQRDSAMYRCASSEGAQGTNTGELFFGEGSRLTVL.

About this clone itself: One end of the junction varies from germline; a read error may be responsible. The V call is TRBV28, the J call TRBJ1-2, with D perhaps matching TRBD1 (6 bases). CDR3 length: 15 residues. From germline, CDR1 is MDHEN and CDR2 SYDVKM. CDR3 sequence (DNA): TGTGCCAGCAGTTTATATCGAGGGGGGGACTATGGCCACACCTTC. This encodes CASSLYRGGDYGHTF.

The DNA for the CDR3 is TGTGCCAGCAGTTTATCGCGGGGATTTTCCAAAAACATTCAGTACTTC. Its translation: CASSLSRGFSKNIQYF. This chain connects TRBV27 to TRBJ2-4; TRBD2 is a possible D gene (6 bases). The V end lost 0 bases, the J end lost 2 bases, and 11 bases lay between the germline ends. CDR1 and CDR2 from the germline V gene are MNHEY and SMNVEV (reference sequence). The CDR3 contains 16 residues.

This clone was seen once. The chain uses TRBV5-1 and TRBJ1-2; D might be TRBD1 (6 bases). Germline V gene sequence: CDR1 SGHRS, CDR2 YFSETQ. This CDR3 contains 15 residues. The ends were cut back, 0 bases at V and 7 bases at J, with 16 bases in the middle. The CDR3 is CASSLGTGQGFGYTF. The CDR3, as DNA: TGCGCCAGCAGCTTGGGTACAGGGCAAGGGTTTGGCTACACCTTC.

The chain employs TRBV18 and TRBJ2-7; D remains ambiguous. CDR1 is KGHSH, CDR2 LQKENI, per germline. V lost 0 bases and J lost 4, with 7 bases in between. CDR3 length: 13 amino acids. The CDR3 DNA reads TGTGCCAGCTCACCACCAGGAGCATACGAGCAGTACTTC. Translated: CASSPPGAYEQYF.

The rearrangement links TRBV10-3 to TRBJ1-4; D might be TRBD1 (5 bases). Germline V CDR1 and CDR2: ENHRY, SYGVKD. CDR3 length equals 16 residues. Trimming pared 6 bases from V and 0 bases from J, leaving 14 bases between. This CDR3 is CAISQRGVATNEKLFF. The CDR3 coding sequence is TGTGCCATCAGCCAAAGGGGCGTCGCAACTAATGAAAAACTGTTTTTT.

The chain links TRBV5-6 to TRBJ2-5, with 11 bases lining up with TRBD1. The CDR3 extends over 16 amino acids. In germline, CDR1 is SGHDT, CDR2 YYEEEE. V dropped 1 base and J dropped 4; count of bases not matched to a gene: 6. DNA of the CDR3: TGTGCCAGCAGCTTGCTTAGCGGGACAGGGGGAGAGACCCAGTACTTC. Translated, it gives CASSLLSGTGGETQYF.

The chain is built from TRBV10-2 and TRBJ1-5; the D is unclear. Trimming shortened V by 4 bases and J by 0 bases, and 10 bases separated the two germline ends. Per the germline V gene, CDR1 is WSHSY and CDR2 is SAAADI. The CDR3 runs to 15 residues. The CDR3 protein is CASSGDKHSNQPQHF. Written as DNA, the CDR3 is TGCGCCAGCAGTGGAGACAAGCATAGCAATCAGCCCCAGCATTTT.

The V call is TRBV9, the J call TRBJ1-4, with TRBD1 identical over 7 bases. The V gene end was trimmed by 3 bases and the J gene end by 8 bases; junction bases not matched to a gene: 4. Germline-derived CDR1 and CDR2 are SGDLS and YYNGEE. The CDR3 length is 13 residues. The CDR3 protein is CASSDRGSEKLFF. CDR3 coding DNA: TGTGCCAGCAGCGACAGGGGTTCGGAAAAACTGTTTTTT.

CDR3 nucleotide sequence: TGCGCCAGCAGCTTAGCCAGGACTAGCCCCTACGAGCAGTACTTC. Translation: CASSLARTSPYEQYF. The chain combines TRBV5-1 with TRBJ2-7, with 8 bases matching TRBD2. After removal of 2 bases from V and 2 bases from J, the junction contained 6 bases not matched to a gene. The length of the CDR3 is 15 residues. CDR1 and CDR2 from the germline V gene are SGHRS and YFSETQ.